Listed here are 14 T cell receptor beta chains from one sample, sequenced in a study of blood T cell repertoires in COVID-19. Method: immunoSEQ multiplex PCR; TCRdb's copy keeps in-frame clones and lacks some. The sample consists of about 180,000 clones, about 83% of them appearing once. Sequencing was performed on PBMCs or T cells enriched from blood (not recorded which). The receptors were sampled from a woman aged 25 to 39 who had recovered from COVID-19.

The V and J genes are TRBV5-1 and TRBJ2-1; perhaps TRBD2 as D (7 bases). The CDR3 covers 14 residues. Germline V gene data show CDR1 as SGHRS and CDR2 as YFSETQ. V was shortened by 0 bases and J by 10 bases, with 14 bases between the two germline ends. This chain's CDR3 is CASSLVGGGDEQFF. CDR3 coding DNA: TGCGCCAGCAGCTTGGTGGGAGGGGGAGACGAGCAGTTCTTC. The complete variable domain, with remaining parts taken from reference TRBV5-1 and TRBJ2-1, reads KAGVTQTPRYLIKTRGQQVTLSCSPISGHRSVSWYQQTPGQGLQFLFEYFSETQRNKGNFPGRFSGRQFSNSRSEMNVSTLELGDSALYLCASSLVGGGDEQFFGPGTRLTVL.

The V gene is TRBV3-1 (or the pseudogene TRBV3-2), the J gene TRBJ2-1, with TRBD2 matching 9 bases. Germline-derived CDR1 and CDR2 are LGHDT and YNNKEL (reference sequence). This CDR3 is built from 22 residues. Trimming took 0 bases from V and 2 from J; bases not matched to a gene: 20. CDR3 nucleotide sequence: TGTGCCAGCAGCCAAGATCTTTCTGCGGCTAGCGGGACGGTGACGACCTACAATGAGCAGTTCTTC. It encodes CASSQDLSAASGTVTTYNEQFF.

The chain joins TRBV7-6 to TRBJ1-2; 7 bases agree with TRBD1. The CDR3 sequence is 14 residues long. Losses at the gene ends were 1 base for V and 6 bases for J; bases not matched to a gene: 5. Germline V CDR1 and CDR2: SGHVS, FNYEAQ. The CDR3 sequence: CASSLGPTGDGYTF. CDR3 in DNA: TGTGCCAGCAGCTTAGGGCCCACAGGGGATGGCTACACCTTC.

This chain uses TRBV2 with TRBJ1-2, with 9 bases identical to TRBD1. Germline values: CDR1 SNHLY, CDR2 FYNNEI. J was trimmed by 12 bases and V by 7 bases; bases with no gene match: 15. The CDR3 is 14 amino acids. The CDR3 coding sequence is TGTGCCAGCAACGGGGCCCGGGACAGGGCAATCGACACCTTC. This translates into CASNGARDRAIDTF.

This chain connects TRBV27 to TRBJ1-5; 10 bases line up with TRBD1. The germline gives CDR1 MNHEY, CDR2 SMNVEV (reference sequence). Germline trimming cut 6 bases from V and 7 bases from J; bases unmatched to any gene: 21. The length of the CDR3 is 19 residues. CDR3 coding DNA: TGTGCCAGCAGCACAAAAGGCACCGGGACAGGGGTGTTAGTGCAGCCCCAGCATTTT. Translating gives CASSTKGTGTGVLVQPQHF.

The V and J genes are TRBV29-1 and TRBJ2-1, with TRBD2 identical over 12 bases. This CDR3 spans 17 amino acids. J was trimmed by 0 bases and V by 6 bases; bases with no gene match: 9. Per the germline V gene, CDR1 is SQVTM and CDR2 is ANQGSEA. The CDR3 nucleotides read TGCAGCGTAGCCGGACTAGCGGGGTCAAGCTCCTACAATGAGCAGTTCTTC. Protein product: CSVAGLAGSSSYNEQFF.

This CDR3 reads CASSQDYGDSGGYTF. The CDR3 region has the DNA TGTGCCAGCAGCCAAGACTACGGGGACTCGGGAGGCTACACCTTC. The chain recombines TRBV4-2 with TRBJ1-2; the D gene is possibly TRBD1 (5 bases). Germline V gene data show CDR1 as LGHNA and CDR2 as YNFKEQ. The CDR3 has 15 amino acids. Trimming took off 0 bases at V and 8 bases at J, with 16 bases between the two ends.

The chain combines TRBV11-2 with TRBJ2-3; 7 bases are shared with TRBD2. Germline trimming cut 2 bases from V and 0 bases from J; bases unmatched to any gene: 8. Germline values: CDR1 SGHAT, CDR2 FQNNGV. This CDR3 is 17 amino acids long. The CDR3 loop is CASSLWASGPSTDTQYF. The CDR3 coding sequence is TGTGCCAGCAGCTTATGGGCTAGCGGACCTAGCACAGATACGCAGTATTTT.

The chain employs TRBV20-1 and TRBJ1-2; no firm D call. V gave up 3 bases and J gave up 4 bases, with 12 bases separating them. This CDR3 region has 13 residues. Germline assignment: CDR1 DFQATT and CDR2 SNEGSKA (reference sequence). The CDR3 sequence: CSASITEGYGYTF. Written as DNA, the CDR3 is TGCAGTGCTAGTATAACTGAGGGCTATGGCTACACCTTC.

The chain has TRBV19 and TRBJ2-5; tentative D call: TRBD2 (7 bases). Germline V gene data show CDR1 as LNHDA and CDR2 as SQIVND (reference sequence). Trimming took off 5 bases at V and 2 bases at J, with 18 bases between the two ends. This CDR3 comprises 16 residues. CDR3 sequence (DNA): TGTGCCAGTAGTCCAGGGGACTACACCCTTCAAGAGACCCAGTACTTC. The encoded protein is CASSPGDYTLQETQYF.

This sequence joins TRBV28 and TRBJ2-5, with D tentatively TRBD2 (5 bases). The CDR3 sequence is 13 residues long. Trimming removed 7 bases at V and 4 bases at J, with 13 bases between. Germline assignment: CDR1 MDHEN and CDR2 SYDVKM. CDR3 in amino acids: CASNSGRRETQYF. The CDR3 DNA is TGTGCCAGCAATTCGGGAAGAAGAGAGACCCAGTACTTC.

This chain connects TRBV5-6 to TRBJ1-2; TRBD1 matches at 10 bases. This CDR3 has 13 residues. Looked up from germline, CDR1 is SGHDT and CDR2 is YYEEEE. J gave up 1 base and V 9 bases, and 3 bases lay outside the gene matches. The CDR3 DNA is TGTGCCACTAGGACAGGGGGTAACTATGGCTACACCTTC. The encoded protein is CATRTGGNYGYTF.

This clone was seen a single time. The rearrangement uses TRBV29-1 and TRBJ2-7; TRBD1 might be the D (6 bases). This CDR3 is built from 11 residues. The germline CDR1 and CDR2 sequences are SQVTM and ANQGSEA. Trimming removed 5 bases at V and 3 bases at J, with 8 bases between. The CDR3 spells CSVRQVYEQYF. DNA of the CDR3: TGCAGCGTTCGACAGGTCTACGAGCAGTACTTC.

The chain has TRBV6-2 or TRBV6-3 and TRBJ1-1; 8 positions match TRBD1. Germline CDR1 MNHEY, CDR2 SVGEGT. The CDR3 runs 17 residues. V was clipped by 0 bases and J by 1 base; unmatched bases: 7. The chain's CDR3 is CASSYSTQTGENTEAFF. In DNA form, the CDR3 reads TGTGCCAGCAGTTACTCGACCCAGACAGGGGAGAACACTGAAGCTTTCTTT.